This TCR beta chain was observed in a study of T cells in Graves' hyperthyroidism and ophthalmopathy (dated by TCRdb to the late 2010s). A note on the overall study: TCR V-J signatures able to tell the groups apart were searched for in a discovery cohort of approximately 95 patients, of whom 40 to 45 had Graves' ophthalmopathy and under 65 had stable Graves' hyperthyroidism. Whether ophthalmopathy could be predicted prospectively was tested in an independent validation cohort made up of fewer than 20 hyperthyroidism patients plus 17 patients who later progressed to ophthalmopathy. The roughly 90 discovery patients were divided at random into training and test sets in a 7:3 ratio. In about 6 Graves' hyperthyroidism patients, the study also compared T-cell repertoires from thyroid tissue with T-cell repertoires from blood. After blood sampling, hyperthyroidism patients were treated with methimazole at a starting dose of 30 mg daily, and ophthalmopathy patients were treated with high-dose intravenous methylprednisolone. According to the paper, TCR Vbeta CDR3 sequencing was carried out on about 140 peripheral blood samples, which came from approximately 43 ophthalmopathy, some 73 hyperthyroidism and approximately 17 progressor patients. What the study reported, not specific to this receptor: Most expanded thyroid clonotypes (frequency above 0.001) were also detected in blood, suggesting blood repertoires may reflect thyroid immune responses. In validation, the model predicted progression to ophthalmopathy with approximately 71% sensitivity and approximately 74% specificity, a median of about six months before onset. No statistical method was used to set the sample size in advance, and investigators knew the group allocation. In cross-validation, a model built on a 13 V-J signature told ophthalmopathy apart from stable hyperthyroidism with 85% to 90% sensitivity and 81% to 82% specificity, and in testing the same model reached 80%/75%.

Based on the germline V gene (reference sequence), the CDR1 and CDR2 sequences are LNHNV and YYDKDF. The junction shows trimming of 1 base on V and 4 bases on J, plus 8 bases between the germline ends. The CDR3 contains 14 residues, cysteine and phenylalanine counted. Only the CDR3 part of the read is kept: 42 bases, read in frame from the first base. A patient counted as having stable Graves' hyperthyroidism if no progression to ophthalmopathy occurred over 18 months of follow-up. Hyperthyroidism patients were newly diagnosed, had a disease duration of under 2 months, and were aged 18 to 65 years. Exclusion was applied to patients with uncontrolled infections, other autoimmune diseases, pregnancy or lactation. Diagnoses were established on the basis of clinical symptoms, serum thyroxine and TRAb, thyroid ultrasound, and orbital computed tomography. Total RNA was extracted with Trizol reagent, and quality was checked on an Agilent 2100 Bioanalyzer.

The TCR beta CDR3 regions were amplified from RNA transcripts. The TCR CDR3 was subjected to a first round of RT-PCR using the HTBI primer set and the Qiagen OneStep RT-PCR kit. The libraries were constructed in a second round of multiplex PCR and then size-selected and purified. Libraries were sequenced paired-end with 100 bp reads on an Illumina HiSeq2000. The source study handled its data this way. SOAPnuke was used to process the raw data, removing reads that contained adapters or uncalled bases, had a mean Phred below 15, or lacked an exact match to the constant primer or identifier. High-quality paired reads were merged using COPE v1.2.5, and each unique nucleotide sequence was defined as a clonotype. MiTCR v1.1 was used to align clonotypes to the IMGT TRBV, TRBD and TRBJ reference segments. The analysis was restricted to V-J combinations with a frequency above 0.0001, which together covered 99.2% of the repertoires. A TCS score was defined as the ratio of F50 (clonal expansion) to E x V (chaos), with BLOSUM62-based TCRdist applied between CDR3 peptides within each V-J. Welch's t-statistics and random forest reduced fewer than 600 V-J features to roughly 13, which were used in a naive Bayes classifier (R e1071). The Morisita-Horn index was used to measure how similar the thyroid and blood repertoires were. TCRdb reran the public reads through fastp at Q25 and MiXCR, keeping productive beta chains. Every entry covers one CDR3 protein and lists the most common genes and DNA from its rows. V and J calls and clone size were set by TCRdb, not the authors. This sample lists 530,000 or so distinct CDR3 sequences; roughly 46% were detected once. The top ten hold roughly 8.2% of the sample.

This clonotype was picked up many times. Its antigen target is currently unknown. No much larger clone exists at a distance of one base, and base qualities are not known. The source is a woman aged 18 to 35 with Graves' hyperthyroidism. The chain is encoded by TRBV15 joined to TRBJ1-5, and TRBD1 may be the D gene, going by 5 matching bases. Sequencing was performed on peripheral blood or thyroid tissue (not recorded which). The CDR3 region: CATSRVGGNQPQHF. In nucleotide form, the sequence is TGTGCCACCAGCAGAGTGGGGGGAAATCAGCCCCAGCATTTT.